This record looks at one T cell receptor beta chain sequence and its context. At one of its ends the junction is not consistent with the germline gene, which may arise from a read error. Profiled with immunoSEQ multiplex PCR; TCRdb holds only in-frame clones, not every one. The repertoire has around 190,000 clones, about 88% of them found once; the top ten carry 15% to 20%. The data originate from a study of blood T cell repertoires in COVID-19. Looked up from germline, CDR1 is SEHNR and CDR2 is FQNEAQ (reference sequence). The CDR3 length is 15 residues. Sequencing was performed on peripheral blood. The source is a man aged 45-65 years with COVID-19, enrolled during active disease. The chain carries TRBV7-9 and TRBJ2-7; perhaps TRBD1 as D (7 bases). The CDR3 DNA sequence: TGTGCCAGCAGCCGATCGACAGGGCTAGCTCGGGGGTTGGATTTC. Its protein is CASSRSTGLARGLDF.